Here is one T cell receptor beta chain with its context. Antigen: not known. The PCR contained 60 Vbeta and 13 Jbeta primers. Only in-frame clones appear in the TCRdb table, and some are missing; sequencing was by immunoSEQ multiplex PCR. The sample records 150,000 to 200,000 clones, about 79% being singletons. This CDR3 region has 15 residues. Trimming stripped 6 bases from V and 1 base from J, with 16 bases between. The germline gives CDR1 SGDLS, CDR2 YYNGEE. The data are from a study of cytomegalovirus exposure and HLA in healthy donors. Across the study: HLA-typed donors contributed around 85 million unique TCRs, which were held in an early data release. Whole-study results and caveats: The HLA-A and HLA-B alleles of most subjects were reportedly predicted accurately from TCR beta sequences.

Sample: PBMCs. This rearrangement joins TRBV9 to TRBJ1-1; possibly TRBD1 for D (6 bases). The origin of this receptor is a man younger than 30 in good health and CMV-seronegative. The CDR3 DNA sequence: TGTGCCAGCACAAAATCGGGACACTCGAACACTGAAGCTTTCTTT. Encoded protein: CASTKSGHSNTEAFF. Drawing the rest from reference TRBV9 and TRBJ1-1, the complete variable domain is DSGVTQTPKHLITATGQRVTLRCSPRSGDLSVYWYQQSLDQGLQFLIQYYNGEERAKGNILERFSAQQFPDLHSELNLSSLELGDSALYFCASTKSGHSNTEAFFGQGTRLTVV.